Listed below are T cell receptor beta chains from one sample, sequenced in a study of blood T cell repertoires in COVID-19. TCRdb's copy holds only in-frame clones and misses some; the assay was immunoSEQ multiplex PCR. Found here are about 240,000 clones, 83% of them singletons; the top ten hold roughly 5%. The material sequenced was peripheral blood. These receptors were collected from a human donor in a cohort sampled during active COVID-19. CDR3s include the opening cysteine and the closing phenylalanine or tryptophan. Size values are once, few and many counts, or a class for expanded clones, and some rows have none.

size	V	J	CDR3
many	TRBV11-2	TRBJ2-1	CASNSPLEGSYNEQFF
-	TRBV28	TRBJ1-5	CASSRDGDGNQPQHF
-	TRBV15	TRBJ2-5	CATSRDRASGQETQYF
-	TRBV5-1	TRBJ2-7	CASSSGLAQADEQYF
-	TRBV6-5	TRBJ2-7	CASSLGREGYEQYF
-	TRBV11-2	TRBJ1-5	CASSPPNQPQHF
-	TRBV6-5	TRBJ2-7	CASSASPGQAYEQYF
-	TRBV9	TRBJ1-2	CASSVDTFNYGYTF
once	TRBV3-1/TRBV3-2	TRBJ2-1	CASSLGGTSAYNEQFF
-	TRBV7-2	TRBJ2-1	CASSYYRGNEQFF
-	TRBV11-2	TRBJ2-1	CASSLAQREVVGEQFF
once	TRBV5-1	TRBJ1-2	CASSLQGDYGYTF
-	TRBV10-3	TRBJ2-7	CAISDRDRGFYEQYF
few	TRBV6-5	TRBJ2-7	CASSYDRVSYEQYF
-	TRBV5-1	TRBJ1-1	CASSASGTGKGYTEAFF
-	TRBV19	TRBJ2-1	CASGPGTSGSSEQFF
-	TRBV30	TRBJ2-7	CAWSVWLAREQYF
once	TRBV11-3	TRBJ2-2	CASSLSSASGTNTGELFF
few	TRBV5-1	TRBJ2-2	CASSAQTSLHTGELFF
-	TRBV5-4	TRBJ2-1	CASSLGGASSYNEQFF
many	TRBV10-3	TRBJ2-1	CASTSSPSGGHNEQFF
-	TRBV7-2	TRBJ2-7	CASSPRVLAGVNREQYF
-	TRBV2	TRBJ1-6	CASSVNRANSPLHF
-	TRBV11-2	TRBJ2-4	CASSLVGTGHAKNIQYF
-	TRBV12-3/TRBV12-4	TRBJ1-2	CASKRPGYGYTF
-	TRBV19	TRBJ2-3	CASRHVQGFPDTQYF
-	TRBV6-2/TRBV6-3	TRBJ2-7	CASSPGQTYEQYF
-	TRBV6-4	TRBJ1-4	CASSLQGGEKLFF
-	TRBV2	TRBJ1-3	CARARSSGNTIYF
once	TRBV4-2	TRBJ2-3	CASSQISQGGADTQYF
-	TRBV5-1	TRBJ2-7	CASSRGDSYEQYF
-	TRBV19	TRBJ2-3	CASNSLGTDTQYF
-	TRBV30	TRBJ1-6	CAWRSGLNSPLHF
-	TRBV7-6	TRBJ1-5	CASSLRQNQPQHF
-	TRBV24-1	TRBJ2-5	CATRERETQYF
few	TRBV19	TRBJ1-5	CASSGTGGVQPQHF
-	TRBV24-1	TRBJ2-3	CATSDFIGTDTQYF